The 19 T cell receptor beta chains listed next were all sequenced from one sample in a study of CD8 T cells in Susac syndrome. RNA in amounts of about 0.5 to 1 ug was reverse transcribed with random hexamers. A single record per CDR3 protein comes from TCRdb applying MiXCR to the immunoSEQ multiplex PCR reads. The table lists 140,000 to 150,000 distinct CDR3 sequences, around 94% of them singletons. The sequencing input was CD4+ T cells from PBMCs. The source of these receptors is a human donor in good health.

CDR3 sequence reads: CASSVGTGGRSSYEQYF. CDR3 coding DNA: TGCGCCAGCAGCGTCGGGACAGGGGGTCGTAGCTCCTACGAGCAGTACTTC. This chain uses TRBV5-1 with TRBJ2-7; 11 nucleotides line up with TRBD1. V lost 4 bases, J lost 0 bases, and 9 bases stayed unmatched. There are 17 residues in the CDR3. CDR1 and CDR2 (germline): SGHRS, YFSETQ.

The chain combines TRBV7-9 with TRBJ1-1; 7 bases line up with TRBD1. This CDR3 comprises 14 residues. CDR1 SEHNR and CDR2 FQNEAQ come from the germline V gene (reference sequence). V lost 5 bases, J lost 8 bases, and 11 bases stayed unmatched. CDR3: CASSTQGGGKEAFF. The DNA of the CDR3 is TGTGCCAGCAGCACTCAGGGGGGTGGTAAGGAAGCTTTCTTT.

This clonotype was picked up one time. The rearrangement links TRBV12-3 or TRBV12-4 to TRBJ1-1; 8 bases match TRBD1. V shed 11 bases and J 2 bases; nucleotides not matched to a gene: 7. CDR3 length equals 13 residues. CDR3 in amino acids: CAASRGRNTEAFF. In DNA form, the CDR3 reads TGTGCCGCGAGCAGGGGGCGAAACACTGAAGCTTTCTTT.

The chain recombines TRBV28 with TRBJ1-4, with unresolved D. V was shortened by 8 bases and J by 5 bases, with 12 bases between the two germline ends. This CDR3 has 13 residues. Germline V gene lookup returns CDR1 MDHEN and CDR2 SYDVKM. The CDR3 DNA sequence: TGTGCCAGCGCCCGGGCCATGAATGAAAAACTGTTTTTT. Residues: CASARAMNEKLFF. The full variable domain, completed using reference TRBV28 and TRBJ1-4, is DVKVTQSSRYLVKRTGEKVFLECVQDMDHENMFWYRQDPGLGLRLIYFSYDVKMKEKGDIPEGYSVSREKKERFSLILESASTNQTSMYLCASARAMNEKLFFGSGTQLSVL.

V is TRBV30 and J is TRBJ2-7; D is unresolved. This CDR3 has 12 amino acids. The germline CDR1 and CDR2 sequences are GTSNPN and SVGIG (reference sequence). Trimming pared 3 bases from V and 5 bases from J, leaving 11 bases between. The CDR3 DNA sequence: TGTGCCTGGAGACGAGGTCGGGACGAGCAGTACTTC. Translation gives CAWRRGRDEQYF. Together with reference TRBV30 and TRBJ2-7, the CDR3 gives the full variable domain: SQTIHQWPATLVQPVGSPLSLECTVEGTSNPNLYWYRQAAGRGLQLLFYSVGIGQISSEVPQNLSASRPQDRQFILSSKKLLLSDSGFYLCAWRRGRDEQYFGPGTRLTVT.

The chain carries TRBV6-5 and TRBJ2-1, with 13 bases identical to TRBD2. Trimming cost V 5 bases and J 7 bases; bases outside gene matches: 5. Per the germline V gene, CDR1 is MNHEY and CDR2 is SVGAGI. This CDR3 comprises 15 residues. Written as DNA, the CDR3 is TGTGCCAGCAGTCTTACTAGCGGGAGGGTTAATGAGCAGTTCTTC. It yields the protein CASSLTSGRVNEQFF.

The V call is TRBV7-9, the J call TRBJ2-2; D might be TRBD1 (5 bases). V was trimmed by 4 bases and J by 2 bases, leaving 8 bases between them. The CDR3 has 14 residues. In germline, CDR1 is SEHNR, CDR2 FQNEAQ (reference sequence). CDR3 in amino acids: CASSSDTNTGELFF. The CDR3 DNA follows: TGTGCCAGCAGCTCGGACACCAACACCGGGGAGCTGTTTTTT.

For the CDR3, the DNA is TGCGCCAGCAGCCAAGAAAGGGGGACTAGCGAATACAATGAGCAGTTCTTC. This sequence encodes CASSQERGTSEYNEQFF. This chain joins TRBV4-1 and TRBJ2-1, with 10 bases matching TRBD2. Germline CDR1 reads MGHRA; CDR2 reads YSYEKL. The CDR3 extends over 17 amino acids. V lost 0 bases to trimming and J lost 4 bases; unmatched junction nucleotides: 6.

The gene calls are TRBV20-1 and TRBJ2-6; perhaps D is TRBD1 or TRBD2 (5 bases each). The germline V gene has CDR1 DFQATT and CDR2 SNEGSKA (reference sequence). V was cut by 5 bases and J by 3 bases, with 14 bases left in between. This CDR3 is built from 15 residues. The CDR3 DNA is TGCAGTGCTCGACCGGCAGGGAGTGGGGCCAACGTCCTGACTTTC. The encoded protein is CSARPAGSGANVLTF.

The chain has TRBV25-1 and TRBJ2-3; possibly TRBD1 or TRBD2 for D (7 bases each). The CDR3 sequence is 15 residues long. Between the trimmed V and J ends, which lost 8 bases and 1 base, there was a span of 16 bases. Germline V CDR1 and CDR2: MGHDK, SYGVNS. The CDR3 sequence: CASRGRGRGTDTQYF. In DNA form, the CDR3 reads TGTGCCAGCCGAGGGAGGGGGCGAGGCACAGATACGCAGTATTTT.

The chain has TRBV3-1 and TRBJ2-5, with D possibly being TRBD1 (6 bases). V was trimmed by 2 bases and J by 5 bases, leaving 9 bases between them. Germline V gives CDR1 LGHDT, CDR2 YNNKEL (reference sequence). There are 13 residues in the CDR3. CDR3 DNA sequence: TGTGCCAGCAGCCAAAGGGGGTTTGAGACCCAGTACTTC. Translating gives CASSQRGFETQYF.

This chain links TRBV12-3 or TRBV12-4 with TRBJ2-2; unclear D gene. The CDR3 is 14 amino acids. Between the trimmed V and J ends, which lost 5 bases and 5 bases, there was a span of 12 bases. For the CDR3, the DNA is TGTGCCAGCAGTGGGCCCGGGTATACCGGGGAGCTGTTTTTT. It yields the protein CASSGPGYTGELFF.

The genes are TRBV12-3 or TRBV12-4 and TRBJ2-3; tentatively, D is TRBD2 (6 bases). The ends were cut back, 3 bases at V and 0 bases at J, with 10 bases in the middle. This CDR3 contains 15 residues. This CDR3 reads CASSLVGTSTDTQYF. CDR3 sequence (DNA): TGTGCCAGCAGTTTGGTAGGGACTAGCACAGATACGCAGTATTTT.

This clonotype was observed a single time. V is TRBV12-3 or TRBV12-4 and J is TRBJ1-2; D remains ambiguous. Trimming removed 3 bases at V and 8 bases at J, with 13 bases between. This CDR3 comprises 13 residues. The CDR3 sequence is CASSLSSRGGYTF. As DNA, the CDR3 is TGTGCCAGCAGTTTGAGTTCCAGAGGCGGCTACACCTTC.

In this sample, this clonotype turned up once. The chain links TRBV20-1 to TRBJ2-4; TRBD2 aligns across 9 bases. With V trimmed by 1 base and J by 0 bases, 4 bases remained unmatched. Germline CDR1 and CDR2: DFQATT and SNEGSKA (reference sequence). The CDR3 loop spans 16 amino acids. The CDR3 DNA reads TGCAGTGCTAGAGGACCACTAGCGGGAGCCAAAAACATTCAGTACTTC. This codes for CSARGPLAGAKNIQYF.

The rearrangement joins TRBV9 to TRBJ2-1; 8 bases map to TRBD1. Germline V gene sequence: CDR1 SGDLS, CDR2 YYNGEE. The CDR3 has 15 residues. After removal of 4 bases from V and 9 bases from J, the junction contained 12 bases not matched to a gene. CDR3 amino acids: CASSLRTGTMAEQFF. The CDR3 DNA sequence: TGTGCCAGCAGCCTCAGGACAGGGACGATGGCTGAGCAGTTCTTC.

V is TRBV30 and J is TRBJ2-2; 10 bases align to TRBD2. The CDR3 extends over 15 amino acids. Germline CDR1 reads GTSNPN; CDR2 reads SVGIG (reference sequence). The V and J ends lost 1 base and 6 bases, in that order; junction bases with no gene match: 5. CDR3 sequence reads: CAWSEGLAGAGELFF. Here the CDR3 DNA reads TGTGCCTGGAGTGAGGGTCTAGCGGGAGCCGGGGAGCTGTTTTTT.

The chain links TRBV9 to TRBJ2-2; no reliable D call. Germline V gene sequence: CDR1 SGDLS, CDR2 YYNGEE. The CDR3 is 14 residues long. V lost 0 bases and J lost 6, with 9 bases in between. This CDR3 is CASSVAAGPGELFF. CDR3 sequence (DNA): TGTGCCAGCAGCGTAGCGGCAGGTCCCGGGGAGCTGTTTTTT.

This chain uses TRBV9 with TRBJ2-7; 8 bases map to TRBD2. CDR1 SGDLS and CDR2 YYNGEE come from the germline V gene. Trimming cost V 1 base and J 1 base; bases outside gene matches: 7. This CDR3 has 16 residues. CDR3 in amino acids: CASSVRASGLSYEQYF. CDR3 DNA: TGTGCCAGCAGCGTACGGGCTAGCGGGCTATCCTACGAGCAGTACTTC.